The 16 T cell receptor beta chains below all came from one sample that was sequenced in a study of shared clonotypes between healthy human individuals. TCRdb's table, derived via immunoSEQ multiplex PCR, lists solely in-frame clones and lacks some. The profile shows 550,000 to 700,000 clones, around 78% of them singletons. The sequencing sample was made of memory CD4+ T cells sorted from blood. Subset here: CD45RA-negative fraction. These receptors came from a woman under 40 in good health.

The rearrangement joins TRBV5-1 to TRBJ2-3, with 9 bases fitting TRBD2. Germline trimming cut 6 bases from V and 2 bases from J; bases unmatched to any gene: 4. The CDR3 contains 14 residues. Looked up from germline, CDR1 is SGHRS and CDR2 is YFSETQ. CDR3 in amino acids: CASNAGGNTDTQYF. CDR3 DNA sequence: TGCGCCAGCAATGCGGGAGGGAACACAGATACGCAGTATTTT.

The chain uses TRBV10-3 and TRBJ2-5; TRBD1 might be the D (6 bases). V was trimmed by 5 bases and J by 5 bases, leaving 24 bases between them. This CDR3 has 17 residues. CDR1 and CDR2 from the germline V gene are ENHRY and SYGVKD. This chain's CDR3 is CAISQGTEAIGGETQYF. CDR3 sequence (DNA): TGTGCCATCAGTCAGGGGACGGAGGCGATTGGCGGGGAGACCCAGTACTTC.

The V gene is TRBV28, the J gene TRBJ2-7, with D perhaps TRBD1 or TRBD2 (5 bases each). This CDR3 is 12 amino acids long. With 7 bases removed from V and 4 bases from J, the gap between germline ends came to 11 bases. Germline V lookup: CDR1 MDHEN, CDR2 SYDVKM. The CDR3 is CASTEEGYEQYF. The CDR3 region has the DNA TGTGCCAGCACCGAAGAGGGGTACGAGCAGTACTTC.

The chain couples TRBV4-1 to TRBJ1-5; 10 positions agree with TRBD1. This CDR3 contains 15 residues. V lost 1 base, J lost 6 bases, and 3 bases stayed unmatched. The V gene's germline CDR1 is MGHRA and CDR2 YSYEKL. The DNA of the CDR3 is TGCGCCAGCAGCCAAGGGGACAGGGGTAGTCAGCCCCAGCATTTT. Protein product: CASSQGDRGSQPQHF.

The genes are TRBV5-1 and TRBJ1-1, with 8 nucleotides matching TRBD1. Germline V gene sequence: CDR1 SGHRS, CDR2 YFSETQ. With V trimmed by 1 base and J by 8 bases, 10 bases remained unmatched. The CDR3 has 15 amino acids. As DNA, the CDR3 is TGCGCCAGCAGCTTGTCAGGACAGGGAGGATTGGAAGCTTTCTTT. Protein product: CASSLSGQGGLEAFF. Full variable domain (remainder filled in from reference TRBV5-1 and TRBJ1-1): KAGVTQTPRYLIKTRGQQVTLSCSPISGHRSVSWYQQTPGQGLQFLFEYFSETQRNKGNFPGRFSGRQFSNSRSEMNVSTLELGDSALYLCASSLSGQGGLEAFFGQGTRLTVV.

This rearrangement joins TRBV28 to TRBJ2-7, with D maybe TRBD1 (5 bases). Germline CDR1 reads MDHEN; CDR2 reads SYDVKM. The CDR3 is 15 residues long. Trimming removed 3 bases from V and 2 bases from J, with 14 bases in between. Here the CDR3 reads CASSLAPDKTYEQYF. CDR3 nucleotides: TGTGCCAGCAGTTTGGCCCCGGACAAGACCTACGAGCAGTACTTC.

The chain uses TRBV19 and TRBJ2-7; D remains unclear. Trimming removed 3 bases from V and 2 bases from J, with 14 bases in between. CDR1 is LNHDA, CDR2 SQIVND, per germline (reference sequence). This CDR3 has 15 amino acids. This CDR3 reads CASSIGSAATYEQYF. The CDR3 nucleotides read TGTGCCAGTAGTATCGGCTCGGCAGCCACCTACGAGCAGTACTTC.

The chain recombines TRBV7-5 with TRBJ1-5. TRBV7-5 has pseudogene status. CDR3 length: 16 amino acids. This chain's CDR3 is CVRSLEQLDGDQPQHF. The DNA for the CDR3 is TGTGTCAGAAGCTTAGAACAGTTAGACGGAGATCAGCCCCAGCATTTT.

Comment on this clone: The same CDR3 is also encoded by other DNA sequences in this sample. CDR3 sequence: CASSSGTNYGYTF. In DNA, the CDR3 is TGTGCCAGCAGTTCGGGGACTAACTATGGCTACACCTTC. This chain uses TRBV28 with TRBJ1-2; D gene unclear. Trimming left V 4 bases short and J 0 bases short, with 6 bases between. The CDR3 is made up of 13 amino acids. Germline-derived CDR1 and CDR2 are MDHEN and SYDVKM.

CDR3 DNA sequence: TGTGCCAGCAGTCGAACCGGGACGACTAGCGAGCAGTACTTC. Its protein product is CASSRTGTTSEQYF. The rearrangement links TRBV6-5 to TRBJ2-7; tentatively, D is TRBD2 (6 bases). This CDR3 region has 14 residues. V was shortened by 5 bases and J by 6 bases, with 17 bases between the two germline ends. Per the germline V gene, CDR1 is MNHEY and CDR2 is SVGAGI.

CDR3 loop: CASSWEFKGNTIYF. The CDR3 DNA sequence: TGTGCCAGCAGTTGGGAATTTAAAGGAAACACCATATATTTT. The chain links TRBV28 to TRBJ1-3; D uncertain. The germline V gene has CDR1 MDHEN and CDR2 SYDVKM. V dropped 4 bases and J dropped 4 bases, with 11 bases sitting between them. The CDR3 has 14 residues.

The chain uses TRBV27 and TRBJ1-1, with a possible D match to TRBD1 (6 bases). Between the trimmed V and J ends, which lost 10 bases and 7 bases, there was a span of 19 bases. CDR1 and CDR2 (germline): MNHEY, SMNVEV (reference sequence). CDR3 length: 13 amino acids. CDR3 residues: CATRAWGPGEAFF. In DNA form, the CDR3 reads TGTGCCACCAGGGCCTGGGGGCCGGGTGAAGCTTTCTTT.

About this clone: A much larger clonotype is one base distant, so this may be a read error. Within the sample, other DNA sequences also encode this same CDR3. The chain uses TRBV28 and TRBJ1-1; no definite D call. The V gene lost 1 base and the J gene lost 0 bases, with 0 bases spanning the gap. The CDR3 is 12 amino acids. Germline V gene lookup returns CDR1 MDHEN and CDR2 SYDVKM. CDR3 nucleotides: TGTGCCAGCAGTTTATTGAACACTGAAGCTTTCTTT. Protein: CASSLLNTEAFF.

The rearrangement uses TRBV7-9 and TRBJ2-7; tentatively, D is TRBD1 (6 bases). Germline V CDR1 and CDR2: SEHNR, FQNEAQ (reference sequence). The V end was cut by 4 bases, the J end by 0 bases, with 7 bases between. This CDR3 has 13 residues. The CDR3 DNA sequence: TGTGCCAGCAGCTCAGGGGCCTCCTACGAGCAGTACTTC. The encoded protein is CASSSGASYEQYF.

The chain combines TRBV9 with TRBJ2-3; perhaps TRBD2 as D (6 bases). The germline gives CDR1 SGDLS, CDR2 YYNGEE. V lost 1 base, J lost 6 bases, and 15 bases lay in between. The CDR3 covers 15 residues. The CDR3 nucleotides read TGTGCCAGCAGCGTACGGCGGGGTTTCGGGGATACGCAGTATTTT. Its protein is CASSVRRGFGDTQYF. Looking up the rest from reference TRBV9 and TRBJ2-3 gives the full variable domain: DSGVTQTPKHLITATGQRVTLRCSPRSGDLSVYWYQQSLDQGLQFLIQYYNGEERAKGNILERFSAQQFPDLHSELNLSSLELGDSALYFCASSVRRGFGDTQYFGPGTRLTVL.

This clone was found once. V is TRBV15 and J is TRBJ2-2, with a tentative D call TRBD2 (5 bases). V shed 7 bases and J shed 7 bases, with 19 bases lying between them. The CDR3 extends over 15 amino acids. CDR1 is LNHNV, CDR2 YYDKDF, per germline (reference sequence). Written as DNA, the CDR3 is TGTGCCACCATGCCCGGGATGCCTCTGCGCGGGGAGCTGTTTTTT. Translation gives CATMPGMPLRGELFF. The full variable domain, rest sourced from reference TRBV15 and TRBJ2-2, is DAMVIQNPRYQVTQFGKPVTLSCSQTLNHNVMYWYQQKSSQAPKLLFHYYDKDFNNEADTPDNFQSRRPNTSFCFLDIRSPGLGDTAMYLCATMPGMPLRGELFFGEGSRLTVL.